This T cell receptor (beta chain) was retrieved from a study of technical replicates of blood from a few donors. V dropped 3 bases and J dropped 0 bases, with 5 bases sitting between them. The V gene's germline CDR1 is SEHNR and CDR2 FQNEAQ (reference sequence). The CDR3 runs 13 residues. Points on this clone: Different DNA sequences within this sample yield the same CDR3.

TCRdb's table, derived via immunoSEQ multiplex PCR, lists solely in-frame clones and lacks some. The table has about 100,000 clones, under 97% seen once. The V and J genes are TRBV7-9 and TRBJ1-1; D remains unclear. The source is a human donor in good health. The source material was T cells isolated from PBMCs. The CDR3 DNA reads as TGTGCCAGCAGCTTTGGCCTGAACACTGAAGCTTTCTTT. Its translation is CASSFGLNTEAFF.